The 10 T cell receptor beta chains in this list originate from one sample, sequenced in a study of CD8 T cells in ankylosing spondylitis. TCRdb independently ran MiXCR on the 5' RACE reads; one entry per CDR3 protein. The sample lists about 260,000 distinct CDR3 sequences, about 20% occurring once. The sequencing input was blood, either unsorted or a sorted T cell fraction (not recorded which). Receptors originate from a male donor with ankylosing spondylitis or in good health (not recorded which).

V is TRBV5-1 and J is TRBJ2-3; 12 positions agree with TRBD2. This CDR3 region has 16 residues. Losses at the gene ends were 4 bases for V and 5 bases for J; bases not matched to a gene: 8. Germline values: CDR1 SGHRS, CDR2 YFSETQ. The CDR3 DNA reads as TGCGCCAGCAGCCGTACTAGCGGGAGGTTTGGAGATACGCAGTATTTT. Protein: CASSRTSGRFGDTQYF.

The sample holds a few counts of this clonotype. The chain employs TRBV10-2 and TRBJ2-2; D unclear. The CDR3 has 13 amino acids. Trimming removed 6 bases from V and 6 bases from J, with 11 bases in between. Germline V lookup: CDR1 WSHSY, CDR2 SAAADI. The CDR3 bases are TGCGCCAGCAGATTGATCGCGGCCGGGGAGCTGTTTTTT. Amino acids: CASRLIAAGELFF.

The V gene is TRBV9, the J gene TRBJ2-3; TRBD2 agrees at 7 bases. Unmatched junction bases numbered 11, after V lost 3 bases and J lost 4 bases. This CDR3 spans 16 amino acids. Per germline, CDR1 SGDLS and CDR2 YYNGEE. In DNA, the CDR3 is TGTGCCAGCAGCGCTCAACTAGCGAACCCTTCAGATACGCAGTATTTT. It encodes CASSAQLANPSDTQYF. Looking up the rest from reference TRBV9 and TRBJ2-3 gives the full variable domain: DSGVTQTPKHLITATGQRVTLRCSPRSGDLSVYWYQQSLDQGLQFLIQYYNGEERAKGNILERFSAQQFPDLHSELNLSSLELGDSALYFCASSAQLANPSDTQYFGPGTRLTVL.

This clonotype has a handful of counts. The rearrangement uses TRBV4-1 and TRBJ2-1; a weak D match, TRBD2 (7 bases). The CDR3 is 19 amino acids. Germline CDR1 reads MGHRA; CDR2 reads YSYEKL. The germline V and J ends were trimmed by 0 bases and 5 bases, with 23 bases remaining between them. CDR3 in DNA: TGCGCCAGCAGCCAAGAGGGGGGGGGGCCCGGGACACTTAACAATGAGCAGTTCTTC. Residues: CASSQEGGGPGTLNNEQFF.

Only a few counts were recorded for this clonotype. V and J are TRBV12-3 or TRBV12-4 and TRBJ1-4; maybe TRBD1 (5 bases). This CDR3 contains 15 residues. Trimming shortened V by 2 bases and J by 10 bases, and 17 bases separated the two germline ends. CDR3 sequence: CASSLSAGGARKLFF. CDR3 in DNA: TGTGCCAGCAGTTTAAGTGCGGGTGGGGCCCGAAAACTGTTTTTT.

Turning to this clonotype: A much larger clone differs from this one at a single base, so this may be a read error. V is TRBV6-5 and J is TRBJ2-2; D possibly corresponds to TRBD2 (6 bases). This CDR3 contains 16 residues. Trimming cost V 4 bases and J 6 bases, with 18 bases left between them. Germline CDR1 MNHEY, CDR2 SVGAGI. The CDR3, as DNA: TGTGCCAGCAGTTTACTCGAAACGGGAGTTGCCGGGGAGCTGTTTTTT. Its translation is CASSLLETGVAGELFF.

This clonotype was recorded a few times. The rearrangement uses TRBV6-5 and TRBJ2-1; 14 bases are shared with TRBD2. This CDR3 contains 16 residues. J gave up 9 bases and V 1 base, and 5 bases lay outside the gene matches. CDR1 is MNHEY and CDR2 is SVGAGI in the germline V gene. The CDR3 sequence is CASSYWRGTSGGEQFF. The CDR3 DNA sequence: TGTGCCAGCAGTTACTGGAGAGGGACTAGCGGGGGTGAGCAGTTCTTC.

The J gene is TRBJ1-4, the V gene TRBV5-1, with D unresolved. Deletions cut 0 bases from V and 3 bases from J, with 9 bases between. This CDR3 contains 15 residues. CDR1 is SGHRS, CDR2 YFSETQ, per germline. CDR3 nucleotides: TGCGCCAGCAGCTTGGGTCGCATTTCTAATGAAAAACTGTTTTTT. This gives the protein CASSLGRISNEKLFF.

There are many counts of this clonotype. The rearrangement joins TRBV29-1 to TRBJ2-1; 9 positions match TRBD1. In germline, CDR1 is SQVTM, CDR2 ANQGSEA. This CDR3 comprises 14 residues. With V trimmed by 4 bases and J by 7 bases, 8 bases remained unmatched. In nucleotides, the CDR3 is TGCAGCGTTGCATTCGGGACAGGGCAAAATGAGCAGTTCTTC. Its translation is CSVAFGTGQNEQFF.

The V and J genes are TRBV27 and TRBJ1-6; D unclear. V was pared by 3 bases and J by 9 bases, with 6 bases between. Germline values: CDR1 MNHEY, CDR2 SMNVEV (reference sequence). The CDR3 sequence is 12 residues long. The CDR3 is CASSFRSSPLHF. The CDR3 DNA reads TGTGCCAGCAGTTTCAGGAGTTCACCCCTCCACTTT.